The 26 T cell receptor beta chains presented below share a single source sample, sequenced in a study of T cell responses to AZD1222 COVID-19 vaccine. Libraries were prepared by immunoSEQ multiplex PCR; TCRdb keeps only in-frame clonotypes and omits some of them. The sample contains approximately 120,000 clones, roughly 90% of which appear only once. The sample consisted of peripheral blood, taken on day 0 of AZD1222 vaccination. Receptors originate from an adult in good health.

The CDR3 DNA follows: TGTGCCACCAGTGATTTGGGTCAGGGAAGAGGGACTAATGAAAAACTGTTTTTT. Translating gives CATSDLGQGRGTNEKLFF. The J gene is TRBJ1-4, the V gene TRBV24-1, with a tentative D call TRBD1 (5 bases). Looked up from germline, CDR1 is KGHDR and CDR2 is SFDVKD. The CDR3 extends over 18 amino acids. Trimming took off 0 bases at V and 2 bases at J, with 15 bases between the two ends.

The chain is built from TRBV30 and TRBJ2-2, with D possibly matching TRBD2 (6 bases). Trimming removed 1 base at V and 3 bases at J, with 9 bases between. Germline V gene data show CDR1 as GTSNPN and CDR2 as SVGIG (reference sequence). The length of the CDR3 is 14 residues. The CDR3 DNA follows: TGTGCCTGGAGTGCACGACTAGACACCGGGGAGCTGTTTTTT. It codes for CAWSARLDTGELFF.

The V call is TRBV10-3, the J call TRBJ1-5, with a possible D match to TRBD1 (6 bases). Trimming took off 6 bases at V and 0 bases at J, with 6 bases between the two ends. CDR1 ENHRY and CDR2 SYGVKD come from the germline V gene. The CDR3 extends over 13 amino acids. CDR3 bases: TGTGCCATCAGGGACAGTAGCAATCAGCCCCAGCATTTT. It codes for CAIRDSSNQPQHF.

The V call is TRBV27, the J call TRBJ2-5; 7 bases align to TRBD2. This CDR3 is 14 amino acids long. Germline-derived CDR1 and CDR2 are MNHEY and SMNVEV (reference sequence). V lost 3 bases and J lost 5; bases outside the gene matches: 6. CDR3 DNA: TGTGCCAGCAGTTTGAGGCGGGGGTGGGAGACCCAGTACTTC. It translates to CASSLRRGWETQYF.

The CDR3 loop reads CASSSRGAGRTDTQYF. CDR3 sequence (DNA): TGTGCCAGCAGCTCCCGAGGAGCGGGGCGCACAGATACGCAGTATTTT. This rearrangement joins TRBV7-2 to TRBJ2-3, with TRBD2 matching over 7 bases. The CDR3 is 16 residues long. Germline V gene lookup returns CDR1 SGHTA and CDR2 FQGNSA. The trim removed 4 bases at V and 1 base at J, leaving 8 bases unmatched.

The chain carries TRBV13 and TRBJ1-1; D is perhaps TRBD1 (5 bases). CDR1 and CDR2 from the germline V gene are PRHDT and FYEKMQ (reference sequence). This CDR3 comprises 15 residues. Trimming removed 5 bases from V and 3 bases from J, with 16 bases in between. The CDR3 DNA sequence: TGTGCCAGCAGCCCTAGGGGCCGAGAGGACACTGAAGCTTTCTTT. Its translation is CASSPRGREDTEAFF.

The gene calls are TRBV7-2 and TRBJ1-3, with 10 bases identical to TRBD1. Germline values: CDR1 SGHTA, CDR2 FQGNSA. This CDR3 comprises 16 residues. The J segment lost 2 bases and the V segment lost 0 bases, leaving 1 base of the junction unmatched. The CDR3 protein is CASSLAGTGAGNTIYF. The CDR3, as DNA: TGTGCCAGCAGCTTAGCCGGGACAGGGGCTGGAAACACCATATATTTT.

The chain has TRBV20-1 and TRBJ2-2; 15 nucleotides agree with TRBD2. V dropped 3 bases and J dropped 7; count of bases not matched to a gene: 6. The CDR3 spans 16 residues. Germline V CDR1 and CDR2: DFQATT, SNEGSKA (reference sequence). The CDR3 loop is CSASAGTSGRSGELFF. The CDR3 DNA sequence: TGCAGTGCTAGTGCCGGGACTAGCGGGAGGAGCGGGGAGCTGTTTTTT.

This clone was seen a few times. The chain joins TRBV12-3 or TRBV12-4 to TRBJ2-7; D is possibly TRBD1 (5 bases). The CDR3 totals 12 residues. The ends were cut back, 11 bases at V and 1 base at J, with 12 bases in the middle. CDR3 in DNA: TGTGCCTCTGGACATCTATCCTACGAGCAGTACTTC. It codes for CASGHLSYEQYF.

The chain uses TRBV7-3 and TRBJ2-7; 9 nucleotides agree with TRBD1. CDR1 and CDR2 (germline): SGHTA, FQGTGA. The CDR3 has 19 amino acids. V shed 6 bases and J 7 bases; nucleotides not matched to a gene: 25. DNA for the CDR3: TGTGCCAGCAGTCCTACCGGGACAGGGCCCGAGTCTCCTCCTAGGGAGCAGTACTTC. Protein product: CASSPTGTGPESPPREQYF.

In its sample, this clone was seen a few times. V gene TRBV11-2 combines with J gene TRBJ1-2; tentatively, D is TRBD1 (6 bases). Germline CDR1 and CDR2: SGHAT and FQNNGV. Trimming left V 5 bases short and J 3 bases short, with 19 bases between. The CDR3 totals 16 residues. CDR3 loop: CASSPIRGGRHYGYTF. The CDR3 DNA sequence: TGTGCCAGCAGCCCGATCCGGGGGGGCAGGCACTATGGCTACACCTTC.

The chain recombines TRBV27 with TRBJ2-5, with 14 nucleotides matching TRBD2. In germline, CDR1 is MNHEY, CDR2 SMNVEV (reference sequence). The CDR3 contains 16 residues. Losses at the gene ends were 4 bases for V and 5 bases for J; bases not matched to a gene: 6. CDR3 sequence: CASSSWTSGRKETQYF. The CDR3 nucleotides read TGTGCCAGCAGTTCCTGGACTAGCGGGAGGAAGGAGACCCAGTACTTC.

This rearrangement joins TRBV7-2 to TRBJ2-1; the match to TRBD2 covers 10 bases. With 1 base clipped from V and 9 bases from J, the junction kept 12 bases outside the gene matches. Germline V CDR1 and CDR2: SGHTA, FQGNSA. There are 17 residues in the CDR3. CDR3 amino acids: CASSLGAAGGRYGEQFF. The CDR3 DNA is TGTGCCAGCAGCTTAGGTGCAGCGGGGGGGCGGTATGGTGAGCAGTTCTTC. The complete variable domain, with remaining parts taken from reference TRBV7-2 and TRBJ2-1, reads GAGVSQSPSNKVTEKGKDVELRCDPISGHTALYWYRQSLGQGLEFLIYFQGNSAPDKSGLPSDRFSAERTGGSVSTLTIQRTQQEDSAVYLCASSLGAAGGRYGEQFFGPGTRLTVL.

The chain couples TRBV28 to TRBJ2-3; the match to TRBD2 covers 12 bases. Looked up from germline, CDR1 is MDHEN and CDR2 is SYDVKM. The CDR3 is made up of 17 amino acids. V shed 3 bases, J shed 8 bases, and the junction held 12 bases outside the gene matches. The CDR3 protein is CASSLAASGRGSGTQYF. Here the CDR3 DNA reads TGTGCCAGCAGTTTGGCGGCTAGCGGGAGGGGTTCAGGTACGCAGTATTTT.

The CDR3: CASSGYGYTF. CDR3 nucleotides: TGTGCCAGCAGTGGTTATGGCTACACCTTC. The chain is built from TRBV2 and TRBJ1-2; D not resolved. V lost 4 bases and J lost 5, with 2 bases in between. Germline values: CDR1 SNHLY, CDR2 FYNNEI. This CDR3 has 10 residues.

CDR3 nucleotides: TGCAGCGTCGTTATCCGGGACAGGGAGCTAAGGTCTGGGGCCAACGTCCTGACTTTC. Translating it yields CSVVIRDRELRSGANVLTF. This chain uses TRBV29-1 with TRBJ2-6, with 9 bases identical to TRBD1. Germline V lookup: CDR1 SQVTM, CDR2 ANQGSEA. The V gene end was trimmed by 6 bases and the J gene end by 1 base; junction bases not matched to a gene: 16. The CDR3 consists of 19 residues.

The chain couples TRBV24-1 to TRBJ1-5, with D possibly TRBD1 on 5 matching bases. The ends were cut back, 8 bases at V and 4 bases at J, with 14 bases in the middle. Germline V gene lookup returns CDR1 KGHDR and CDR2 SFDVKD. This CDR3 comprises 14 residues. As DNA, the CDR3 is TGTGCCACCAACCCCCGACAGAAGAATCAGCCCCAGCATTTT. Its translation is CATNPRQKNQPQHF.

In this sample, this clone turned up a few times. This chain connects TRBV4-2 to TRBJ1-1; D gene ambiguous. This CDR3 region has 12 residues. V lost 4 bases to trimming and J lost 3 bases, with 6 bases between them. CDR1 is LGHNA and CDR2 is YNFKEQ in the germline V gene. CDR3 sequence (DNA): TGTGCCAGCAGCCGAAGGGACACTGAAGCTTTCTTT. Translating gives CASSRRDTEAFF.

The chain links TRBV7-9 to TRBJ2-6; D uncertain. Germline V CDR1 and CDR2: SEHNR, FQNEAQ (reference sequence). The CDR3 loop spans 18 amino acids. Trimming cost V 0 bases and J 0 bases, with 12 bases left between them. The DNA of the CDR3 is TGTGCCAGCAGCTTAGCAGGGTCGCCGGGCTCTGGGGCCAACGTCCTGACTTTC. Translated, it gives CASSLAGSPGSGANVLTF.

As concerns this clone: Other DNA sequences within the sample encode an identical CDR3. This chain links TRBV11-2 with TRBJ2-7, with 11 bases matching TRBD1. From germline, CDR1 is SGHAT and CDR2 FQNNGV. CDR3 length: 14 residues. V lost 3 bases and J lost 3; bases outside the gene matches: 1. The DNA for the CDR3 is TGTGCCAGCAGCTTGGGGACAGGGGGCTACGAGCAGTACTTC. Protein sequence: CASSLGTGGYEQYF.

There are a few counts of this clone. The V call is TRBV7-2, the J call TRBJ2-2; 10 positions agree with TRBD2. The germline gives CDR1 SGHTA, CDR2 FQGNSA. The ends lost 1 base at V and 8 bases at J; junction bases unmatched: 4. The CDR3 has 15 amino acids. CDR3 DNA: TGTGCCAGCAGCTTAGAGCTAGCGGGAGAGGGGGAGCTGTTTTTT. Residues: CASSLELAGEGELFF.

The chain combines TRBV5-4 with TRBJ2-5; D gene uncertain. Trimming took off 0 bases at V and 1 base at J, with 10 bases between the two ends. The germline gives CDR1 SGHNT, CDR2 YYREEE (reference sequence). The CDR3 totals 15 residues. CDR3 protein: CASSLDGLSQETQYF. The DNA for the CDR3 is TGTGCCAGCAGCTTGGATGGGCTTTCCCAAGAGACCCAGTACTTC.

This chain joins TRBV14 and TRBJ2-7, with D unresolved. This CDR3 contains 11 residues. V was clipped by 0 bases and J by 6 bases, with 3 bases between them. Germline values: CDR1 SGHDN, CDR2 FVKESK. In DNA form, the CDR3 reads TGTGCCAGCAGCCAAGATTCCGAGCAGTACTTC. Protein: CASSQDSEQYF.

The chain employs TRBV29-1 and TRBJ2-1; tentatively, D is TRBD2 (5 bases). The V and J ends lost 7 bases and 6 bases respectively, with 19 bases between them. The germline gives CDR1 SQVTM, CDR2 ANQGSEA. This CDR3 spans 14 amino acids. The CDR3 DNA reads TGCAGCGAGACCATGGTAGCGAGTACCAATGAGCAGTTCTTC. Translation gives CSETMVASTNEQFF.

The chain joins TRBV6-5 to TRBJ2-2; weak D call: TRBD2 (6 bases). Trimming removed 6 bases from V and 6 bases from J, with 14 bases in between. Per germline, CDR1 MNHEY and CDR2 SVGAGI. CDR3 length equals 14 residues. The CDR3 protein is CASRGQTGAGELFF. In nucleotides, the CDR3 is TGTGCCAGCAGAGGCCAGACGGGAGCCGGGGAGCTGTTTTTT.

The chain employs TRBV5-1 and TRBJ2-2, with D unresolved. CDR1 is SGHRS, CDR2 YFSETQ, per germline. CDR3 size: 14 residues. V was shortened by 4 bases and J by 5 bases, with 12 bases between the two germline ends. The CDR3 here is CASSVDPTTGELFF. CDR3 bases: TGCGCCAGCAGCGTCGACCCAACGACCGGGGAGCTGTTTTTT.